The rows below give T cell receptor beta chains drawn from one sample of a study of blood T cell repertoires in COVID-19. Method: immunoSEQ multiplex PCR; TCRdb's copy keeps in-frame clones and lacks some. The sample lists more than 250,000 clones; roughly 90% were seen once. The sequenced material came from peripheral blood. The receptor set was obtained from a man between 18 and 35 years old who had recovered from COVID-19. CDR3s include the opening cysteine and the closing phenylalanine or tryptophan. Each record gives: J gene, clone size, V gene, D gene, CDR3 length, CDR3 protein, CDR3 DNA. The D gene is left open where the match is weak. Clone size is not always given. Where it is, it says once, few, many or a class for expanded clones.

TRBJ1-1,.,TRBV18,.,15,CASSPDWGENTEAFF,TGTGCCAGCTCACCAGACTGGGGGGAGAACACTGAAGCTTTCTTT
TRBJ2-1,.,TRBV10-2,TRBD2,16,CASRELAGGLGGEQFF,TGCGCCAGCAGAGAACTAGCGGGTGGGCTCGGGGGAGAGCAGTTCTTC
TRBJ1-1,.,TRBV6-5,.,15,CASSYGLTVNTEAFF,TGTGCCAGCAGTTATGGACTGACCGTTAACACTGAAGCTTTCTTT
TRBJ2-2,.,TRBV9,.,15,CASSVGNPGGGELFF,TGTGCCAGCAGCGTCGGGAACCCTGGCGGGGGGGAGCTGTTTTTT
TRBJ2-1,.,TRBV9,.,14,CASSVGYLANEQFF,TGTGCCAGCAGCGTAGGGTACCTAGCCAATGAGCAGTTCTTC
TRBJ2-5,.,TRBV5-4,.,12,CASADRQETQYF,TGTGCCAGCGCCGACAGACAAGAGACCCAGTACTTC
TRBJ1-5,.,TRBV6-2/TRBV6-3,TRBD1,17,CASSYPTGQGNNQPQHF,TGTGCCAGCAGTTACCCAACGGGACAGGGAAACAATCAGCCCCAGCATTTT
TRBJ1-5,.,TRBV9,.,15,CASSVGASLNQPQHF,TGTGCCAGCAGCGTTGGGGCCAGTCTCAATCAGCCCCAGCATTTT
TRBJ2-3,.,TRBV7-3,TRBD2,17,CASIPFQPSGGADTQYF,TGTGCCAGCATCCCCTTCCAGCCCAGCGGGGGGGCAGATACGCAGTATTTT
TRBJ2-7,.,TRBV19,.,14,CASSIGQNFGEQYF,TGTGCCAGTAGTATAGGACAGAACTTCGGCGAGCAGTACTTC
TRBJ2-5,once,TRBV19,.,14,CASSVQMYQETQYF,TGTGCCAGTAGTGTACAGATGTACCAAGAGACCCAGTACTTC
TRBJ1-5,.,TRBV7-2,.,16,CASSLATQGLGGPQHF,TGTGCCAGCAGCTTAGCGACCCAGGGCCTAGGGGGGCCCCAGCATTTT
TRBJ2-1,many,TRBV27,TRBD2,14,CASSLFPGGGTRFF,TGTGCCAGCAGTTTGTTTCCTGGCGGGGGGACGCGGTTCTTC
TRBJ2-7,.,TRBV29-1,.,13,CSVSQGQGYEQYF,TGCAGCGTCTCACAGGGACAAGGCTACGAGCAGTACTTC
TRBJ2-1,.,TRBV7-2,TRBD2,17,CASSLEGAGGGKDEQFF,TGTGCCAGCAGCTTAGAAGGCGCGGGAGGGGGTAAAGATGAGCAGTTCTTC
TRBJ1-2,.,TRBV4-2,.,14,CASSRDGQNYGYTF,TGTGCCAGCAGCCGCGACGGACAGAACTATGGCTACACCTTC
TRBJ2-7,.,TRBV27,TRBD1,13,CASRGQGLYEQYF,TGTGCCAGCAGGGGACAGGGGTTGTACGAGCAGTACTTC
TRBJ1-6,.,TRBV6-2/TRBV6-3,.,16,CASSYSGGALNSPLHF,TGTGCCAGCAGTTACTCTGGAGGGGCCCTAAATTCACCCCTCCACTTT
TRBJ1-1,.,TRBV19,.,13,CASSPHRDGEAFF,TGTGCCAGTAGCCCCCACAGGGACGGTGAAGCTTTCTTT
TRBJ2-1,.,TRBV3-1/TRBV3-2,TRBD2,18,CASAPLAGLPASGNEQFF,TGTGCCAGCGCCCCACTAGCGGGGTTGCCGGCGAGTGGCAATGAGCAGTTCTTC
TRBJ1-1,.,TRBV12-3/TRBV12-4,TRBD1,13,CASSFRQGSEAFF,TGTGCCAGCAGTTTCCGACAGGGATCTGAAGCTTTCTTT
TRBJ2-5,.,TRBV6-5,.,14,CALRRGLNQETQYF,TGTGCCCTTCGCAGGGGCCTCAATCAAGAGACCCAGTACTTC
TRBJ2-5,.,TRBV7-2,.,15,CASSQSYYRAETQYF,TGTGCCAGCAGCCAAAGCTACTACAGGGCTGAGACCCAGTACTTC
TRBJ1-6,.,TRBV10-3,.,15,CAISGRDSYNSPLHF,TGTGCCATCAGTGGGAGGGACTCCTATAATTCACCCCTCCACTTT
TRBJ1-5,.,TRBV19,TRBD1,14,CASTPGQGDQPQHF,TGTGCCAGTACGCCGGGACAGGGAGATCAGCCCCAGCATTTT
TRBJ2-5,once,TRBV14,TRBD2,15,CASSQVGLDQETQYF,TGTGCCAGCAGCCAAGTCGGACTAGATCAAGAGACCCAGTACTTC
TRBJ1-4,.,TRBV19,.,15,CASSPSRATNEKLFF,TGTGCCAGTAGTCCCTCGCGCGCAACTAATGAAAAACTGTTTTTT
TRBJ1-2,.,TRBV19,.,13,CASRLSGGDGYTF,TGTGCCAGTAGATTAAGCGGGGGAGATGGCTACACCTTC
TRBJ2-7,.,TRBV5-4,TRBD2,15,CASSLGGLNNYEQYF,TGTGCCAGCAGCTTGGGGGGACTAAACAACTACGAGCAGTACTTC
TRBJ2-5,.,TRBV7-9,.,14,CASSSPFVTGTQYF,TGTGCCAGCAGCTCCCCTTTTGTAACCGGGACCCAGTACTTC
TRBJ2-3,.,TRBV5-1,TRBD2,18,CASSSLGLAGASTDTQYF,TGCGCCAGCAGCTCCCTAGGACTAGCGGGGGCGAGCACAGATACGCAGTATTTT
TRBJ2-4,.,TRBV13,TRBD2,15,CASSLIGRGENIQYF,TGTGCCAGCAGCTTAATAGGGCGGGGGGAAAACATTCAGTACTTC
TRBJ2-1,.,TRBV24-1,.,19,CATSEGGAALISSYNEQFF,TGTGCCACCAGTGAGGGGGGGGCGGCCTTAATAAGCTCCTACAATGAGCAGTTCTTC
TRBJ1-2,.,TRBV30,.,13,CAWSRGRVYGYTF,TGTGCCTGGAGTCGAGGCAGGGTCTATGGCTACACCTTC
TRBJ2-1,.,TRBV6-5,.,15,CASSPQGNLGNEQFF,TGTGCCAGCAGTCCGCAGGGGAACTTGGGCAATGAGCAGTTCTTC
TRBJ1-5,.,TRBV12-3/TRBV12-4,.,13,CASSLGQNQPQHF,TGTGCCAGCAGTTTAGGGCAGAATCAGCCCCAGCATTTT
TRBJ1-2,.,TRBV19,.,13,CASSIGQGFGYTF,TGTGCCAGTAGTATAGGCCAGGGTTTTGGCTACACCTTC
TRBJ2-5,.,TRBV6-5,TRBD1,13,CASRETGEETQYF,TGTGCCAGCAGAGAGACAGGGGAAGAGACCCAGTACTTC
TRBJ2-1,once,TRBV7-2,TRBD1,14,CASSLLGQGNEQFF,TGTGCCAGCAGCTTACTTGGACAGGGCAATGAGCAGTTCTTC
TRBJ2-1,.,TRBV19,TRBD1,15,CASSLDRGSYNEQFF,TGTGCCAGTAGTTTGGACAGGGGTTCCTACAATGAGCAGTTCTTC